The entry below describes one T cell receptor beta chain. The antigen it recognizes is unknown. Base qualities are not at hand, and no much larger clone is one base apart. The same CDR3 can be traced to other DNA sequences in this sample. The CDR3 holds 16 amino acids from the cysteine to the phenylalanine. Only the CDR3 DNA is retained, 48 bases long and in frame from the first base. Compared with germline, V lacks 5 bases and J lacks 4 bases; bases without a gene match: 10. The germline V gene encodes CDR1 SGHVS and CDR2 FNYEAQ. In total, approximately 700 healthy bone marrow donors made up the cohort. At the time of sampling, every cohort member was nominally healthy, though immune exposures that went unrecorded were likely present. The donor tested CMV seronegative and was one of the 352 seronegative cohort members. A peripheral blood sample was collected from each donor, and TCR beta sequencing was performed on peripheral blood mononuclear cells. Genomic DNA extraction from the blood cell samples was performed with the Qiagen DNeasy Blood Extraction Kit.

The entry originates in a study of cytomegalovirus exposure and HLA in healthy donors (dated 2017 in TCRdb). Study-level background: An earlier analysis of about 530 of the donors reported approximately 280 Gb of sequence data and around 110 million unique TCR beta sequences obtained from around 180 million T cells. Donor age, sex, ethnicity and CMV serostatus were collected together with the repertoire data. Of the roughly 410 genotyped donors, less than 85% were placed in the genetic ancestry cluster associated with self-reported Caucasian donors. Genome-wide SNP genotypes for about 60% of the roughly 700 donors were used in a later genetic analysis, which treated that subset as a discovery cohort. Class I and class II HLA loci were covered by the typing at four-digit resolution. On average, around 240,000 unique TCR beta nucleotide sequences were sequenced per donor among 398 genotyped donors of the cohort, with about 19% of those sequences being non-productive. An earlier analysis of approximately 580 of the donors used high-throughput TCR beta sequencing to judge whether each TCR beta V gene segment behaved as functional or pseudogenic. To predict cytomegalovirus infection status, the study combined high-throughput TCR immunosequencing, statistical association of individual TCRs with disease status, and machine learning. Rather than drawing on any new phenotypic data, the later analysis identified candidate immune exposures from TCR beta sequences and the way those sequences occurred across donors. A later analysis re-examined previously published TCR beta repertoires from around 670 donors and added high-resolution HLA genotyping to investigate patterns of TCR occurrence. Typing coverage varied by locus: about 629-630 donors for A, B, C, DRB1 and DQB1; about 520 for DQA1; about 570 for DPA1; roughly 450 for DPB1. An early release covering around 630 HLA-typed donors comprised roughly 300 gigabases of sequencing data and around 85 million unique TCR sequences. All discovery cohort repertoires had been generated on a single sequencing platform. Because of strong linkage in the cohort, five DR-DQ haplotypes were treated as single units for association and clustering. Using immunosequencing, the study profiled T cell repertoires from 666 subjects and related those repertoires to cytomegalovirus serostatus. Along with the roughly 700-subject first cohort, a separate validation cohort of over a hundred different subjects was used. The study aimed to test whether cataloging public T cell receptors could reveal signatures of past pathogen exposure.

The method behind the library was the immunoSEQ multiplex PCR assay. For the multiplex PCR, a mixture combining 60 forward primers for TCR Vbeta segments and 13 reverse primers for TCR Jbeta segments was used. A multiplex PCR assay on genomic DNA amplified the CDR3 region of rearranged TCR beta genes. On the Illumina HiSeq System, the amplified TCR beta libraries were sequenced as 87-base-pair reads. The paper's processing steps were these. Across the roughly 670 repertoires, a later analysis counted around 80 million unique TCR beta chains, 9.5 million to 12 million of which were shared by at least two donors. A nearest-neighbor algorithm error-corrected the raw reads and collapsed the reads into unique sequences, merging closely related sequences to remove PCR and sequencing errors. CDR3 sequences were aligned to IMGT reference sequences to assign V, D and J gene segments. For a sequence to be retained, a match of at least six nucleotides to both a V gene segment and a J gene segment was required. Rearrangements were classified as productive when the CDR3 lacked stop codons and remained in frame with V and J, and all other rearrangements were classified as non-productive. CDR3 was defined by IMGT convention, running from the second conserved V-encoded cysteine to the conserved J-encoded phenylalanine. In an earlier analysis of 587 of the donors, sequences lacking an unambiguous match to a single V gene segment were excluded. An earlier analysis of 500 to 700 of the donors classified V segments as functional when productive rearrangements were above 56.7% and as segregating when the standard deviation between donors was above 5%. A statistical classification framework was built for diagnosing cytomegalovirus status from the catalog of TCR beta chain sequences. V and J gene assignment, in a later analysis, came from comparing TCR nucleotide sequences with IMGT/GENE-DB human TR gene sequences. The TCRdist pipeline was used in a later analysis to assign CDR3 sequences and most-parsimonious VDJ recombination scenarios. In a later analysis, every TCR beta chain was defined by the combination of its CDR3 amino acid sequence and its V-gene family, and reads without a unique V-gene family were dropped. As a way to deal with suspected cross-contamination and a sequencing artifact, a later analysis dropped 450 to 600 nucleotide sequences that were highly shared and had low generation probability. For each public chain, a later analysis derived a clonal expansion index from normalized ranks of inferred template counts within each repertoire. In a later analysis, generation probabilities were computed with a VDJ recombination model fitted to out-of-frame rearrangements, and the resulting probabilities were checked against IGoR. A later analysis scored TCR-TCR, TCR-HLA and TCR-CMV co-occurrence with hypergeometric tests, applying a repertoire-size bias correction to TCR pairs. In a later analysis, false discovery rates were estimated by permuting HLA or CMV assignments 20 times. In a later analysis, co-occurring TCRs were grouped using DBSCAN, with TCRdist sequence similarity added in when clustering inside HLA-allele-positive subsets. Repertoires with fewer than 30,000 or more than 120,000 public chains, plus five repertoires with anomalous nucleotide sharing, were excluded from co-occurrence clustering. The clones in this table, taken by TCRdb from immuneACCESS, are in-frame only. Not every clone is retained; where verified, under half of the shortfall comes from an unresolved V gene, and the cause of the rest is unknown. The DNA was the basis for D and trimming; V, J and clone size are from that table. This sample lists 200,000 to 250,000 clones; about 74% were detected once. 1.8% of the sample rests with the top ten.

Broader findings and caveats from the paper: A cluster of highly shared sequence variants was judged likely to represent a technical artifact of the sequencing pipeline. According to a later analysis, parvovirus B19, influenza, CMV and Epstein-Barr virus appeared linked to several top co-occurrence clusters. Because some donors lacked HLA typing at each locus, the association tests relied only on the typed subset. In this cohort, only TCR beta chains were sequenced, and detectable features were limited by the absence of alpha or paired-chain data. Most TCR sequences were observed very rarely across donors, whereas some public TCRs were present in many individuals. The authors suggested that the approach could potentially be generalized to other disease states and immunological phenotypes. In vitro tests confirmed that a few of the cytomegalovirus-associated TCR beta chains recognize cytomegalovirus antigens. The classifier was reported to diagnose cytomegalovirus status with high specificity and sensitivity in both the original and validation cohorts. When HLA alleles, especially DR and DQ, strongly co-occurred, TCR associations were difficult to assign to individual alleles. Compared with the approximately 720-donor mean, donors in an Asian-associated ancestry cluster had fewer N-insertions in productive TCRs, according to a later genetic analysis. Roughly uniform sequencing depth across donors was assumed in presence/absence analyses, although this assumption may not hold. In a later analysis, most CMV-associated TCR beta chains were found to appear HLA-restricted, with HLA associations seemingly driven largely by CMV exposure. In a later genetic analysis, a missense DCLRE1C variant was associated with V-gene and J-gene trimming of TCR beta chains, and the association was replicated in an independent cohort. A later analysis found that HLA-associated TCR beta chains were more clonally expanded and had lower generation probabilities than equally common non-associated chains. Broadly in line with IMGT annotations, most TCR beta V segments showed up in productive rearrangements about 90% or about 30% of the time in an earlier analysis of approximately 600 of the donors. In a later analysis, TCR association rates were found to vary across HLA loci, with the most associated TCRs seen for DRB1 alleles and the fewest for HLA-C alleles. The study listed 150 to 200 TCR beta chains as associated with cytomegalovirus. In a later analysis, about 17,000 TCR beta sequences were associated with specific HLA alleles at a false discovery rate of 0.05. For the cohort, immune exposure information was limited to CMV serostatus. A further reported finding was that TCR beta sequences accurately predicted the HLA-A and HLA-B alleles for most subjects in the first cohort. Because counts were too low, approximately 15 rarely observed V segments, including chromosome 9 orphons, were excluded from the earlier analysis of around 640 of the donors. Some IMGT-functional V segments, including TRBV6-2 and TRBV6-3, could not be distinguished by the 87-base-pair reads and were therefore excluded. Correlated functional status among segregating V segments might reflect linkage disequilibrium, but an unknown experimental factor could not be ruled out.

Sequencing was carried out using PBMCs. The rearranged segments are TRBV7-6 and TRBJ2-3, with 9 bases matching TRBD2. This receptor was obtained from a woman aged 25 to 39 in good health and CMV-seronegative. The DNA sequence reads TGTGCCAGCAGCCCCCTGGCGGGAGGGATCCCAGATACGCAGTATTTT. Its coded protein is CASSPLAGGIPDTQYF.